This TCR beta chain appears in the sequencing data of a study of T cell responses to AZD1222 COVID-19 vaccine. Study-wide results and caveats: Just a handful of people given AZD1222 tested seropositive at baseline.

Measured with immunoSEQ multiplex PCR; TCRdb has only the in-frame clones, and not every one. The sample consists of 140,000 to 150,000 clones, about 93% of them appearing once. About this clone: The target antigen is unknown.

Losses at the gene ends were 3 bases for V and 2 bases for J; bases not matched to a gene: 6. Germline V gives CDR1 MDHEN, CDR2 SYDVKM. The CDR3 is 15 amino acids. The material sequenced was peripheral blood, taken on day 0 of AZD1222 vaccination. The clonotype was recovered from an adult in good health. The chain employs TRBV28 and TRBJ2-7; 8 bases map to TRBD2. The CDR3 sequence: CASSFSPAGAYEQYF. The CDR3 DNA sequence: TGTGCCAGCAGTTTCTCCCCAGCGGGAGCCTACGAGCAGTACTTC.